The 5 T cell receptor beta chains in this list originate from one sample, sequenced in a study of PD-L1 blockade in urothelial cancer. Sequencing was performed with immunoSEQ multiplex PCR; in TCRdb, only in-frame clones are kept and a portion is missing. Here the sample spans roughly 52,000 clones, 70% to 80% being singletons. Stated time point: pretreatment peripheral blood. Specimen: PBMCs, collected around atezolizumab (anti-PD-L1) treatment. The receptor set was obtained from a man between 65 and 85 years old with urothelial cancer.

The chain uses TRBV5-6 and TRBJ1-4; D gene uncertain. This CDR3 is built from 13 residues. V lost 4 bases to trimming and J lost 6 bases, with 10 bases between them. Germline CDR1 is SGHDT and CDR2 is YYEEEE. The CDR3 reads CASSGWEDEKLFF. As DNA, the CDR3 is TGTGCCAGCAGCGGATGGGAGGATGAAAAACTGTTTTTT.

The chain joins TRBV10-2 to TRBJ2-2; D may be TRBD1 (5 bases). This CDR3 has 18 residues. Germline V gene lookup returns CDR1 WSHSY and CDR2 SAAADI. V was cut by 1 base and J by 0 bases, with 15 bases left in between. The CDR3 sequence: CASSEYKGIAANTGELFF. In DNA, the CDR3 is TGCGCCAGCAGTGAGTATAAGGGGATTGCCGCGAACACCGGGGAGCTGTTTTTT.

This clone was observed once. The rearrangement joins TRBV30 to TRBJ2-1; 7 bases align to TRBD1. CDR1 is GTSNPN, CDR2 SVGIG, per germline (reference sequence). Unmatched junction bases numbered 8, after V lost 2 bases and J lost 4 bases. The CDR3 length is 15 residues. This CDR3 reads CAWSPRTGSYNEQFF. CDR3 DNA: TGTGCCTGGAGTCCCCGGACAGGATCTTACAATGAGCAGTTCTTC.

V and J are TRBV2 and TRBJ2-1; unclear D gene. Per germline, CDR1 SNHLY and CDR2 FYNNEI. Trimming took off 3 bases at V and 4 bases at J, with 10 bases between the two ends. The CDR3 is made up of 14 amino acids. CDR3 in amino acids: CASSDRLVYNEQFF. CDR3 in DNA: TGTGCCAGCAGTGATCGGCTAGTATACAATGAGCAGTTCTTC.

This chain connects TRBV25-1 to TRBJ2-1, with D maybe TRBD2 (6 bases). This CDR3 region has 15 residues. Germline V gene sequence: CDR1 MGHDK, CDR2 SYGVNS. The V end was cut by 3 bases, the J end by 2 bases, with 11 bases between. For the CDR3, the DNA is TGTGCCAGCAGTGAGACGGGAGTCCCCTACAATGAGCAGTTCTTC. Its translation is CASSETGVPYNEQFF.